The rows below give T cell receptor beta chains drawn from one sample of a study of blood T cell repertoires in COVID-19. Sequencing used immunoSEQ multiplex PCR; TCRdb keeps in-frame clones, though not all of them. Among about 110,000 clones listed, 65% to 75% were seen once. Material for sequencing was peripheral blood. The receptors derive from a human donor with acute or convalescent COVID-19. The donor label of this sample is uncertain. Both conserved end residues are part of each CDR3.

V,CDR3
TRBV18,CASSQSRDRSQPLHF
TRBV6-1,CASSEGSRPTEAFF
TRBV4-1,CASSQGQGSFYEQYF
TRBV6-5,CASSPRKGRVEAFF
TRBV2,CASSALAGVFTDTQYF
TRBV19,CASRTVPNYGYTF
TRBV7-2,CASSPGGLSREKLFF
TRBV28,CASSHSGTGSTDTQYF
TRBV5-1,CASSLVVSGGTDTQYF
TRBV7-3,CASSLSQVKEQFF
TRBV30,CAWSQPLTGFSYGYTF
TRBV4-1,CASSESRGSNQPQHF
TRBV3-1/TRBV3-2,CASSQGTETEAFF
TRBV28,CASIQNTEAFF
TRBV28,CASLGGGERKTQYF
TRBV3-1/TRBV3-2,CASSQVRGQPDTQYF
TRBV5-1,CASSSVTSGGALEEETQYF
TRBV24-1,CATSDPGSTEAFF
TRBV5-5,CASSSSGSGMRTGELFF
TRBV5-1,CASSLGGGNQPQHF
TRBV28,CASSVQVFTNQPQHF
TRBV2,CASSDTGDQPQHF
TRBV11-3,CASSLGLAGGPYNEQFF
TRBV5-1,CASSSRVDNEQFF
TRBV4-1,CASNGGIYGYTF
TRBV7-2,CASSRTSGGGGEQFF
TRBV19,CASRPTSGAVYQETQYF
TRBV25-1,CASSEWTVETQYF
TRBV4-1,CASSQLEYQETQYF
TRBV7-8,CASSSSYQPQHF
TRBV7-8,CASSLIAGGHEQFF
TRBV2,CASSEGTSGGLLFF
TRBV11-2,CASSLEVLFRGPGELFF
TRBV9,CASSSTTGATYNEQFF
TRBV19,CASSIPGGVYGYTF